What follows are 3 T cell receptor beta chains derived from one specimen sequenced in a study of molecular identifiers for immune sequencing clone quantification. TCRdb re-called the PCR reads with MiXCR, one entry per CDR3 protein. Seen here are 45,000 to 60,000 distinct CDR3 sequences, around 34% observed once, and the top ten hold around 4%. Sequencing input: naive CD8+ T cells from blood, with Jurkat cell RNA spiked in. Described subset: FACS-sorted CD8+CD4-CCR7+CD45RA+ naive T cells. Receptor source: a human donor in good health. Some libraries in this study had Jurkat cell RNA spiked in.

This clonotype was seen ten or more times. The chain joins TRBV29-1 to TRBJ2-2, with D hard to call. This CDR3 contains 15 residues. V lost 0 bases to trimming and J lost 0 bases, with 8 bases between them. CDR1 and CDR2 from the germline V gene are SQVTM and ANQGSEA. This CDR3 reads CSVEDGMANTGELFF. For the CDR3, the DNA is TGCAGCGTTGAAGACGGAATGGCGAACACCGGGGAGCTGTTTTTT.

With respect to this clonotype: The missing conserved phenylalanine or tryptophan at the end of this CDR3 makes a read error likely. The DNA is omitted, as the CDR3 cannot be located on it reliably, and the CDR3 follows TCRdb's listing. V is TRBV11-3 and J is TRBJ1-1; the table's D gene call, TRBD1, was not cross checked with the DNA. Germline V lookup: CDR1 SGHNT, CDR2 YENEEA. The CDR3 adds up to 12 amino acids, both ends counted. The CDR3 sequence: CAGSLNGQGTKP.

J is TRBJ2-1 and V is TRBV4-2; possibly TRBD2 for D (5 bases). V was pared by 6 bases and J by 2 bases, with 23 bases between. The CDR3 totals 18 residues. Germline V CDR1 and CDR2: LGHNA, YNFKEQ. CDR3 amino acids: CASSPTFIGLATYNEQFF. In nucleotides, the CDR3 is TGTGCCAGCAGTCCTACATTCATAGGTCTAGCAACCTACAATGAGCAGTTCTTC.